This is a list of T cell receptor beta chains from one sample in a study of cytomegalovirus exposure and HLA in healthy donors. Clones were sequenced by immunoSEQ multiplex PCR, and TCRdb holds only the in-frame ones, with some missing. The data contain 130,000 or so clones, roughly 77% of them seen just once; the ten biggest clones take up 1.8%. Material for sequencing was PBMCs. The receptors shown here come from a man aged 18 to 35 in good health and CMV-seronegative. The CDR3 runs from the conserved cysteine through the conserved F or W.

TRBV7-7	CASSLGQGAGNTIYF
TRBV2	CASSESYRNTIYF
TRBV6-5	CASSYGTASYEQYF
TRBV5-8	CASSGGTGTDEKLFF
TRBV18	CASSEGAGHTEAFF
TRBV11-1	CASSLAVGDRAEAFF
TRBV12-5	CASGLPRPGSSGNTIYF
TRBV9	CASRLTGNTGELFF
TRBV29-1	CSVEAQGPYGYTF
TRBV7-9	CASSSGATGLNYGYTF
TRBV27	CASSLDKGAYYGYTF
TRBV19	CASSPLAGVAGELFF
TRBV5-1	CASSLRGLVTDTQYF
TRBV6-4	CASSDSTGGYNEQFF
TRBV11-1	CASSLETFTYEQYF
TRBV6-5	CASKSDRGGNTIYF
TRBV18	CASSPGTGGLSGYTF
TRBV5-4	CASDSSNSGANVLTF
TRBV6-6	CASEEGGWNSPLHF
TRBV5-6	CASSYRVFPNKNTEAFF
TRBV2	CASSDDRMRNSPLHF
TRBV27	CASSLRGSSNYGYTF
TRBV7-9	CASSFLGLAGGTGYNEQFF
TRBV27	CASSFPGGTIYF
TRBV6-6	CASSLDSSSYNSPLHF
TRBV12-2	CASRLTGDSTDTQYF
TRBV2	CASRRGVGGNQPQHF
TRBV4-1	CASSPGPLGQNTGELFF
TRBV11-3	CASSRGEGAGETQYF
TRBV18	CASSPSGDRWDTGELFF
TRBV7-9	CASSLGGTAEKLFF
TRBV11-2	CASSFLGVEQYF
TRBV6-5	CASSYSQGEAGELFF
TRBV6-5	CASSSQRGGAKNIQYF
TRBV7-9	CASSLIAGTYEQYF
TRBV6-5	CASSSGGSATNEKLFF
TRBV6-1	CASKRDVAPYEQYF
TRBV9	CASSVLTSGGGNEQFF
TRBV4-3	CASSQDPASGGADEQFF
TRBV27	CASSLRLAGPNNEQFF
TRBV25-1	CASSEATAVFSPLHF
TRBV4-1	CASSQVDLAPAGELFF
TRBV5-1	CASSYTGGGYEQYF
TRBV5-1	CASGLQKGLNEQFF
TRBV27	CASSNRGGLDTQYF
TRBV4-3	CASSQTGIRPRTGEWGETQYF
TRBV7-2	CASSQGQGRQPQHF
TRBV2	CASSRSTDTTGELFF